These 6 T cell receptor beta chains were sequenced from one sample in a study of prognosis after radiotherapy for stage I lung cancer. Two-round multiplex PCR on genomic DNA was the method by which TCR beta CDR3 was amplified. Each TRBV and TRBJ gene had its own primer in the first PCR round. Each CDR3 protein gets one entry after TCRdb re-called the multiplex PCR reads with MiXCR. This sample has 15,000 or so distinct CDR3 sequences, with about 47% found just once. Sequencing used PBMCs, obtained before or after stereotactic body radiation therapy (not recorded which). The origin of the receptors is a donor aged 50 or older with non-small cell lung cancer.

The chain couples TRBV30 to TRBJ1-2, with D perhaps TRBD1 (6 bases). CDR1 and CDR2 from the germline V gene are GTSNPN and SVGIG (reference sequence). The CDR3 consists of 13 residues. Trimming took off 5 bases at V and 10 bases at J, with 20 bases between the two ends. The CDR3 nucleotides are TGTGCCTGGGACCTTGTGTCAGGGGAGGCCTACACCTTC. This encodes CAWDLVSGEAYTF.

V and J are TRBV11-2 and TRBJ2-5; D gene unclear. Germline values: CDR1 SGHAT, CDR2 FQNNGV. Trimming cost V 1 base and J 6 bases, with 9 bases left between them. CDR3 length: 13 residues. The CDR3 loop reads CASSLAVQQTQYF. The CDR3 DNA follows: TGTGCCAGCAGCTTAGCAGTACAGCAGACCCAGTACTTC.

On this clonotype itself: Possible read error: a much larger clone is one base away. The CDR3 sequence: CASRGEQDTQYF. CDR3 in DNA: TGTGCCAGCAGGGGGGAGCAAGATACCCAGTACTTC. The chain combines TRBV6-1 with TRBJ2-5, with D perhaps matching TRBD1 or TRBD2 (5 bases each). The CDR3 spans 12 residues. Germline values: CDR1 MNHNS, CDR2 SASEGT.

This clonotype was recorded at least ten times. This chain uses TRBV7-9 with TRBJ2-2; tentatively, D is TRBD1 (6 bases). Germline lookup yields CDR1 SEHNR and CDR2 FQNEAQ (reference sequence). V shed 5 bases and J shed 7 bases, with 8 bases lying between them. The CDR3 contains 12 residues. The CDR3 spells CASSQGGGELFF. CDR3 coding DNA: TGTGCCAGCAGCCAAGGGGGCGGGGAGCTGTTTTTT.

For this clonotype: Given a much more abundant clone one base away, this may be a read error. The rearrangement links TRBV6-2 or TRBV6-3 to TRBJ1-5; D possibly corresponds to TRBD1 (5 bases). The germline CDR1 and CDR2 sequences are MNHEY and SVGEGT. The CDR3 is 16 residues long. The CDR3 protein is CASSHSVGVINQPQHF. CDR3 coding DNA: TGTGCCAGCAGTCACTCCGTGGGGGTCATCAATCAGCCCCAGCATTTT.

To note about this clonotype: One base separates it from a far larger clone, so it is likely a read error. The gene calls are TRBV6-5 and TRBJ1-2, with TRBD1 identical over 7 bases. From germline, CDR1 is MNHEY and CDR2 SVGAGI. The junction had 9 bases not matched to a gene; V was cut back by 6 bases and J by 8 bases. The CDR3 is made up of 13 amino acids. In nucleotides, the CDR3 is TGTGCCAGCAGGGATACAGGGGTCTGGGGCTACACCTTC. Its protein is CASRDTGVWGYTF.